One TCR beta chain is described in this entry. CDR3 size: 13 residues. Germline V lookup: CDR1 ENHRY, CDR2 SYGVKD. Data came from immunoSEQ multiplex PCR; TCRdb stores just in-frame clones and leaves some out. The sample carries approximately 99,000 clones, roughly 96% recorded once. The data belong to a study of technical replicates of blood from a handful of donors. What was sequenced was T cells isolated from PBMCs. V usage is TRBV10-3 and J usage is TRBJ1-5; D not resolved. The receptor was isolated from a human donor in good health. CDR3 loop: CAFCGGGNQPQHF. DNA for the CDR3: TGTGCGTTCTGTGGTGGAGGCAATCAGCCCCAGCATTTT.